The T cell receptor (beta chain) under discussion was sequenced for a study of cytomegalovirus exposure and HLA in healthy donors. Study observations and caveats: According to the study, around 180 TCR beta chains were cytomegalovirus-associated. Among the CMV-associated chains, three were confirmed in vitro as specific for CMV antigens.

The donors belonged to the approximately 120-subject validation cohort, separate from the 666-subject first cohort. The data were produced by immunoSEQ multiplex PCR, yet TCRdb's version contains in-frame clones alone and is incomplete. The sample has 100,000 to 150,000 clones, around 94% seen once. As to this clone: Antigen specificity is unknown.

Germline V lookup: CDR1 LNHDA, CDR2 SQIVND (reference sequence). Between the trimmed V and J ends, which lost 5 bases and 2 bases, there was a span of 15 bases. CDR3 length equals 15 residues. Sequencing used PBMCs. The TCR comes from a woman aged 18 to 35 in good health and CMV-seronegative. J is TRBJ1-2 and V is TRBV19; D perhaps matches TRBD1 (6 bases). For the CDR3, the DNA is TGTGCCAGTAGTTCACCAGGGGTCTCGAACTATGGCTACACCTTC. Protein product: CASSSPGVSNYGYTF. The full variable domain, completed using reference TRBV19 and TRBJ1-2, is DGGITQSPKYLFRKEGQNVTLSCEQNLNHDAMYWYRQDPGQGLRLIYYSQIVNDFQKGDIAEGYSVSREKKESFPLTVTSAQKNPTAFYLCASSSPGVSNYGYTFGSGTRLTVV.